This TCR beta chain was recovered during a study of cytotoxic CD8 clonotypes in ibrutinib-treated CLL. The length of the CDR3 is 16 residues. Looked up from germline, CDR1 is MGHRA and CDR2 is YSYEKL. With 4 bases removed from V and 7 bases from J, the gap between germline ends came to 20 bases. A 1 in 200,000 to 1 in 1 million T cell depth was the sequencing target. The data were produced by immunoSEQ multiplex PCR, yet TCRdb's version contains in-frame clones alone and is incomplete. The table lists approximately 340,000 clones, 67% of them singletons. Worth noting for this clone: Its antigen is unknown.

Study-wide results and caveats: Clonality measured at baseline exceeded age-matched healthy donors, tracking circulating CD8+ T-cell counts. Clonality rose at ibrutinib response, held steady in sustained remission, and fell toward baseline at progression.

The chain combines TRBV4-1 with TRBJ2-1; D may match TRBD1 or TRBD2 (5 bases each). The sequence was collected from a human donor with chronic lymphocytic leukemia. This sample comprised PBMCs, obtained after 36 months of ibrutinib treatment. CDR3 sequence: CASSREGPGWGNEQFF. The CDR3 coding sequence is TGCGCCAGCAGCCGCGAAGGTCCAGGGTGGGGGAATGAGCAGTTCTTC.